Reported below is one TCR beta chain. The antigen is unknown. Healthy HIV-negative adults with no recent acute infections or vaccinations were recruited as donors. CD45RA-negative memory and CD45RA+ naive subsets were split from the CD4+ cells. This table comes from immunoSEQ multiplex PCR, and its TCRdb copy is limited to in-frame clones, with some not included. The sample shows 2,500,000 or so clones, 90% to 95% of them seen only once. Per germline, CDR1 SGHNT and CDR2 YYREEE (reference sequence). This CDR3 contains 14 residues. V was pared by 4 bases and J by 3 bases, with 6 bases of the junction left unmatched. These data originate in a study of shared clonotypes between healthy human individuals. Study-wide findings and caveats: Several donors showed sharing of about 5.5% of naive CD4 clonotypes. Clonotypes shared by all four sorted-subset donors had higher generation probabilities than non-shared clonotypes.

The specimen sequenced was naive CD4+ T cells from PBMCs. Subset indicated: CD45RA+ positively selected. V is TRBV5-4 and J is TRBJ2-7; 8 nucleotides align to TRBD1. The TCR originated in a man between 18 and 29 years old in good health. Some clones in this sample may be carry-over from other donors' samples. The DNA of the CDR3 is TGTGCCAGCAGCCAAGGACAGGGTTTCTACGAGCAGTACTTC. This codes for CASSQGQGFYEQYF.